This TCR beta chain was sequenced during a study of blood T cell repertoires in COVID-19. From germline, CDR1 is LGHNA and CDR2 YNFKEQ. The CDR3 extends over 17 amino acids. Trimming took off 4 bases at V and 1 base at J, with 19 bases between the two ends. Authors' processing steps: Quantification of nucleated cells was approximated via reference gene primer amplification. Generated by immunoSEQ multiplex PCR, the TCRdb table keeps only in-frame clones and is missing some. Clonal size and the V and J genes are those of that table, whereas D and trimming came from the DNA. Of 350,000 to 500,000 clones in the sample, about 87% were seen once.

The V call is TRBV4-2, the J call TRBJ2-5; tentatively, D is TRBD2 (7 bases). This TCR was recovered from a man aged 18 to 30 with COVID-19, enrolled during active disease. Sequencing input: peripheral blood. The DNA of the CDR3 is TGTGCCAGCAGCCTTTCAGGAGGGGGAGGGCCCCAAGAGACCCAGTACTTC. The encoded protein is CASSLSGGGGPQETQYF.